The 30 T cell receptor beta chains reported below all come from one sample, sequenced in a study of blood T cell repertoires in COVID-19. The protocol was immunoSEQ multiplex PCR, while the TCRdb copy is restricted to in-frame clones and leaves out a portion. The sample has 250,000 or so clones; roughly 86% are singletons. Material for sequencing was peripheral blood. Source of these receptors: a man between 50 and 59 years old with acute or convalescent COVID-19.

The chain is built from TRBV7-2 and TRBJ2-1, with 7 bases aligning to TRBD1. The J segment lost 7 bases and the V segment lost 5 bases, leaving 11 bases of the junction unmatched. The CDR3 spans 15 residues. Germline CDR1 and CDR2: SGHTA and FQGNSA. The chain's CDR3 is CASSPRQGIRNEQFF. Written as DNA, the CDR3 is TGTGCCAGCAGCCCTCGACAGGGAATTAGGAATGAGCAGTTCTTC. Combining the CDR3 with reference TRBV7-2 and TRBJ2-1 gives the whole variable domain GAGVSQSPSNKVTEKGKDVELRCDPISGHTALYWYRQSLGQGLEFLIYFQGNSAPDKSGLPSDRFSAERTGGSVSTLTIQRTQQEDSAVYLCASSPRQGIRNEQFFGPGTRLTVL.

This clone showed up just once. V gene TRBV12-5 combines with J gene TRBJ2-5, with a tentative D call TRBD1 (5 bases). This CDR3 region has 15 residues. Per germline, CDR1 LGHNT and CDR2 FRNRAP. The V and J ends lost 0 bases and 5 bases respectively, with 13 bases between them. For the CDR3, the DNA is TGTGCTAGTGGTTTGGTTGGGGCCTTTCACGAGACCCAGTACTTC. Translation: CASGLVGAFHETQYF.

The V gene is TRBV28, the J gene TRBJ1-5; no clear D. Trimming left V 4 bases short and J 7 bases short, with 14 bases between. Germline lookup yields CDR1 MDHEN and CDR2 SYDVKM. The CDR3 has 14 amino acids. The CDR3 is CASSSPFLRQPQHF. CDR3 bases: TGTGCCAGCAGTTCCCCGTTCTTGAGGCAGCCCCAGCATTTT.

The chain recombines TRBV2 with TRBJ2-2, with TRBD2 matching over 16 bases. The V gene end was trimmed by 7 bases and the J gene end by 5 bases; junction bases not matched to a gene: 16. The CDR3 is 20 residues long. The germline V gene has CDR1 SNHLY and CDR2 FYNNEI. CDR3 protein: CASTQAKGLAGGLVTGELFF. The CDR3 nucleotides are TGTGCCAGCACACAAGCGAAGGGACTAGCGGGGGGGCTTGTAACCGGGGAGCTGTTTTTT.

The CDR3 protein is CAISEGTGSNQPQHF. The CDR3 coding sequence is TGTGCCATCAGTGAAGGGACAGGGAGCAATCAGCCCCAGCATTTT. This rearrangement joins TRBV10-3 to TRBJ1-5, with TRBD1 matching over 9 bases. J lost 1 base, V lost 3 bases, and 1 base had no gene match. This CDR3 is 15 amino acids long. The germline V gene has CDR1 ENHRY and CDR2 SYGVKD.

This chain connects TRBV12-5 to TRBJ2-1, with 9 bases identical to TRBD2. CDR1 and CDR2 (germline): LGHNT, FRNRAP. J lost 2 bases, V lost 0 bases, and 8 bases had no gene match. The CDR3 consists of 18 residues. The CDR3 DNA is TGTGCTAGTGGTTTGGTACGTTTGGGACTAGCCGCCTACAATGAGCAGTTCTTC. This sequence encodes CASGLVRLGLAAYNEQFF.

The chain couples TRBV19 to TRBJ1-2, with a tentative D call TRBD1 (5 bases). Trimming left V 1 base short and J 4 bases short, with 13 bases between. The CDR3 has 15 residues. Germline V gene data show CDR1 as LNHDA and CDR2 as SQIVND (reference sequence). The CDR3 loop reads CASSIVTANLYGYTF. Written as DNA, the CDR3 is TGTGCCAGTAGTATAGTGACAGCAAATCTCTATGGCTACACCTTC.

The V and J genes are TRBV19 and TRBJ2-7, with TRBD2 as a possible D gene (6 bases). The length of the CDR3 is 15 residues. Trimming took off 5 bases at V and 2 bases at J, with 16 bases between the two ends. The germline V gene has CDR1 LNHDA and CDR2 SQIVND (reference sequence). CDR3 amino acids: CASSSSARTTYEQYF. The CDR3 DNA is TGTGCCAGTAGTTCCTCCGCGCGGACTACCTACGAGCAGTACTTC.

The chain uses TRBV18 and TRBJ1-3, with D unresolved. V was clipped by 0 bases and J by 8 bases, with 5 bases between them. In germline, CDR1 is KGHSH, CDR2 LQKENI. There are 12 residues in the CDR3. DNA for the CDR3: TGTGCCAGCTCACCACCGGGCGACACCATATATTTT. Residues: CASSPPGDTIYF.

The chain has TRBV9 and TRBJ1-5; D call uncertain. The CDR3 runs to 15 residues. Germline V lookup: CDR1 SGDLS, CDR2 YYNGEE. V was shortened by 2 bases and J by 3 bases, with 12 bases between the two germline ends. The CDR3 region is CASSVGSGVNQPQHF. Written as DNA, the CDR3 is TGTGCCAGCAGCGTGGGAAGCGGGGTCAATCAGCCCCAGCATTTT.

The rearrangement uses TRBV27 and TRBJ2-2; 7 nucleotides align to TRBD1. V was clipped by 3 bases and J by 5 bases; unmatched bases: 3. Germline values: CDR1 MNHEY, CDR2 SMNVEV (reference sequence). The CDR3 spans 14 residues. The CDR3 DNA sequence: TGTGCCAGCAGTTTGAACAGGGGAACCGGGGAGCTGTTTTTT. It codes for CASSLNRGTGELFF.

As for this clone: Other DNA variants within this sample encode the same CDR3. This rearrangement joins TRBV19 to TRBJ2-3; 8 bases map to TRBD1. V lost 2 bases, J lost 4 bases, and 2 bases stayed unmatched. The germline CDR1 and CDR2 sequences are LNHDA and SQIVND (reference sequence). The length of the CDR3 is 14 residues. The CDR3 protein is CASSISGGADTQYF. DNA for the CDR3: TGTGCCAGTAGTATATCAGGGGGCGCAGATACGCAGTATTTT.

The chain has TRBV18 and TRBJ1-2; possible D gene TRBD1, 5 bases. Looked up from germline, CDR1 is KGHSH and CDR2 is LQKENI. V was clipped by 5 bases and J by 0 bases, with 19 bases between them. CDR3 size: 17 residues. CDR3 sequence (DNA): TGTGCCAGCTCAGGAACCCTTAGTCCAGGGTCTAACTATGGCTACACCTTC. Translation: CASSGTLSPGSNYGYTF.

The chain joins TRBV27 to TRBJ2-1; no definite D call. Germline CDR1 and CDR2: MNHEY and SMNVEV (reference sequence). The CDR3 runs 15 residues. Between the trimmed V and J ends, which lost 5 bases and 5 bases, there was a span of 16 bases. CDR3: CASSLRISSDNEQFF. CDR3 in DNA: TGTGCCAGCAGTCTCAGGATCAGTTCTGACAATGAGCAGTTCTTC.

This chain uses TRBV7-3 with TRBJ1-2, with D tentatively TRBD1 (6 bases). Trimming removed 4 bases from V and 6 bases from J, with 18 bases in between. Germline V gene sequence: CDR1 SGHTA, CDR2 FQGTGA. CDR3 length: 15 amino acids. Here the CDR3 DNA reads TGTGCCAGCAGCTATAAACTCCGGGACACCAATGGCTACACCTTC. Its translation is CASSYKLRDTNGYTF.

The gene calls are TRBV18 and TRBJ2-4; 8 nucleotides align to TRBD2. The germline CDR1 and CDR2 sequences are KGHSH and LQKENI. J lost 7 bases, V lost 6 bases, and 20 bases had no gene match. The CDR3 covers 18 residues. The CDR3 reads CASSPIVHYGGRRNIQYF. DNA for the CDR3: TGTGCCAGCTCGCCTATCGTCCATTATGGCGGGAGGCGGAACATTCAGTACTTC.

The chain joins TRBV19 to TRBJ2-3; 7 nucleotides agree with TRBD2. The CDR3 runs 14 residues. Losses at the gene ends were 5 bases for V and 2 bases for J; bases not matched to a gene: 4. CDR1 and CDR2 from the germline V gene are LNHDA and SQIVND (reference sequence). CDR3 amino acids: CASSLGTITDTQYF. In DNA, the CDR3 is TGTGCCAGTAGTCTCGGGACTATCACAGATACGCAGTATTTT.

The rearrangement links TRBV18 to TRBJ2-3; 11 nucleotides match TRBD2. This CDR3 comprises 14 residues. Germline trimming cut 4 bases from V and 4 bases from J; bases unmatched to any gene: 1. Germline V gene lookup returns CDR1 KGHSH and CDR2 LQKENI. DNA of the CDR3: TGTGCCAGCTCACTAGCGGGAGGGCCAGATACGCAGTATTTT. Translated: CASSLAGGPDTQYF.

The chain carries TRBV24-1 and TRBJ2-1; D may be TRBD1 (6 bases). The V end was cut by 0 bases, the J end by 4 bases, with 15 bases between. This CDR3 comprises 17 residues. Germline loops: CDR1 KGHDR, CDR2 SFDVKD. CDR3 amino acids: CATSDLPPQGSYNEQFF. DNA for the CDR3: TGTGCCACCAGTGATTTGCCCCCCCAGGGGAGTTACAATGAGCAGTTCTTC.

The V gene is TRBV30, the J gene TRBJ2-5; possible D gene TRBD1, 5 bases. CDR3 length: 12 residues. Trimming cost V 5 bases and J 3 bases, with 10 bases left between them. Germline assignment: CDR1 GTSNPN and CDR2 SVGIG (reference sequence). CDR3 DNA sequence: TGTGCCTGGGGAAGGGGTGAAGAGACCCAGTACTTC. Translated, it gives CAWGRGEETQYF.

The rearrangement links TRBV5-1 to TRBJ2-1, with TRBD2 matching 11 bases. J gave up 7 bases and V 0 bases, and 9 bases lay outside the gene matches. The CDR3 loop spans 17 amino acids. Germline lookup yields CDR1 SGHRS and CDR2 YFSETQ. The CDR3 protein is CASSLVYGTSGSNEQFF. CDR3 coding DNA: TGCGCCAGCAGCTTGGTATATGGAACTAGCGGGAGTAATGAGCAGTTCTTC.

This clone came up once. This chain connects TRBV9 to TRBJ1-1, with 10 bases aligning to TRBD1. The germline CDR1 and CDR2 sequences are SGDLS and YYNGEE. V was pared by 0 bases and J by 6 bases, with 5 bases of the junction left unmatched. The CDR3 extends over 15 amino acids. CDR3: CASSVDGTGDAEAFF. CDR3 nucleotide sequence: TGTGCCAGCAGCGTAGACGGGACAGGGGATGCTGAAGCTTTCTTT.

In regard to this clone: In the same sample, other DNA sequences code for this CDR3. The chain has TRBV10-3 and TRBJ2-7; D possibly corresponds to TRBD2 (6 bases). Trimming removed 4 bases from V and 0 bases from J, with 13 bases in between. CDR3 length: 15 amino acids. Looked up from germline, CDR1 is ENHRY and CDR2 is SYGVKD. The CDR3 DNA reads TGTGCCATCAGTGGTCTGGCGGGAAGCTCCTACGAGCAGTACTTC. It yields the protein CAISGLAGSSYEQYF.

The chain uses TRBV21-1 and TRBJ1-3. TRBV21-1 is annotated as a pseudogene. The CDR3 is 17 residues long. The CDR3 DNA sequence: TGTGCCAGCAGCAAAGAGGAGGGCGGCAGCTCTGGAAACACCATATATTTT. This translates into CASSKEEGGSSGNTIYF.

Turning to this clone: Mismatch with germline at one junction end may stem from a read error. The chain carries TRBV3-1 (or the pseudogene TRBV3-2) and TRBJ1-4, with 7 bases identical to TRBD1. This CDR3 region has 15 residues. Germline V gene lookup returns CDR1 LGHDT and CDR2 YNNKEL (reference sequence). CDR3 loop: CASSQADRDNEKLFF. The CDR3 DNA is TGTGCCAGCAGTCAAGCCGACAGGGATAATGAAAAACTGTTTTTT.

This sequence joins TRBV19 and TRBJ1-2; D unresolved. V was clipped by 0 bases and J by 3 bases, with 11 bases between them. CDR3 length equals 15 residues. The germline V gene encodes CDR1 LNHDA and CDR2 SQIVND (reference sequence). This chain's CDR3 is CASSIELGAYYGYTF. The CDR3 nucleotides are TGTGCCAGTAGTATAGAGCTTGGAGCGTACTATGGCTACACCTTC. Looking up the rest from reference TRBV19 and TRBJ1-2 gives the full variable domain: DGGITQSPKYLFRKEGQNVTLSCEQNLNHDAMYWYRQDPGQGLRLIYYSQIVNDFQKGDIAEGYSVSREKKESFPLTVTSAQKNPTAFYLCASSIELGAYYGYTFGSGTRLTVV.

The chain uses TRBV18 and TRBJ2-4; 7 nucleotides align to TRBD1. V lost 5 bases and J lost 2; bases outside the gene matches: 9. This CDR3 comprises 16 residues. The germline gives CDR1 KGHSH, CDR2 LQKENI. The CDR3 loop is CASSSPGQWTKNIQYF. The CDR3 region has the DNA TGTGCCAGCTCATCCCCGGGACAGTGGACCAAAAACATTCAGTACTTC.

The chain combines TRBV30 with TRBJ2-1; a possible D gene is TRBD2 (7 bases). Germline lookup yields CDR1 GTSNPN and CDR2 SVGIG (reference sequence). CDR3 length: 15 amino acids. Trimming took off 5 bases at V and 6 bases at J, with 20 bases between the two ends. CDR3 sequence reads: CAWSTNRGAANEQFF. In DNA, the CDR3 is TGTGCCTGGTCTACTAACCGGGGGGCCGCCAATGAGCAGTTCTTC.

In DNA, the CDR3 is TGTGCCAGCAGCGGGACTACCTCCATTCAGTTCTTC. Amino acid sequence: CASSGTTSIQFF. This rearrangement joins TRBV2 to TRBJ2-1; 7 bases fit TRBD2. CDR1 SNHLY and CDR2 FYNNEI come from the germline V gene. J was trimmed by 13 bases and V by 6 bases; bases with no gene match: 9. The length of the CDR3 is 12 residues. Based on the CDR3 plus reference TRBV2 and TRBJ2-1, the full variable domain is EPEVTQTPSHQVTQMGQEVILRCVPISNHLYFYWYRQILGQKVEFLVSFYNNEISEKSEIFDDQFSVERPDGSNFTLKIRSTKLEDSAMYFCASSGTTSIQFFGPGTRLTVL.

The chain recombines TRBV12-5 with TRBJ2-3; no clear D. CDR3 length equals 12 residues. Germline CDR1 is LGHNT and CDR2 is FRNRAP. The ends were cut back, 7 bases at V and 0 bases at J, with 5 bases in the middle. CDR3 sequence: CASETSTDTQYF. The CDR3 DNA reads as TGTGCTAGTGAAACTAGCACAGATACGCAGTATTTT.